Sequencing of this T cell receptor beta chain was carried out in a study of vaccination effects on CD4 cells after COVID-19. With respect to this clone: Its antigen remains unknown.

Sequencing followed a ViraFEST assay step that expanded antigen-specific CD4+ T cells with viral peptide pools. After more than 9 days in culture, the CD4+ T cells were isolated. Two-dose BNT162b2 or mRNA-1273 vaccination was given to participants. Nucleocapsid antibody tests were negative, and the vaccine recipients had no prior SARS-CoV-2 infection. Some clones are missing from TCRdb's copy, which holds only in-frame ones; the method was immunoSEQ multiplex PCR. The data hold tens of thousands of clones, with around 70% observed a single time. The TCR sequence derives from a human donor who received a COVID-19 vaccine. Sequences were derived from CD4+ T cells from PBMCs cultured with HCoV-229E spike peptides, sampled after COVID-19 vaccination.

The CDR3 sequence: CASSQVSRGVGETQYF. The CDR3 coding sequence is TGTGCCAGCAGCCAAGTATCGCGAGGGGTTGGGGAGACCCAGTACTTC. The chain carries TRBV14 and TRBJ2-5, with D perhaps TRBD1 or TRBD2 (5 bases each). Germline V gene data show CDR1 as SGHDN and CDR2 as FVKESK. The CDR3 extends over 16 amino acids. Trimming removed 1 base at V and 5 bases at J, with 17 bases between.